Reported below is one T cell receptor (beta chain). This clone was counted between two and nine times. Its specific antigen is unknown. No base-level quality is on record; no much larger clone is a single base apart. These data originate in a study of blood T cell dynamics during melanoma immunotherapy (dated by TCRdb to the early 2020s). Broadly, across the study: Patients with metastatic melanoma were treated with first-line pembrolizumab or nivolumab plus ipilimumab as standard of care in the United Kingdom. To find early correlates of response, the study profiled the peripheral T cell receptor repertoires of patients with metastatic melanoma both before and after one cycle of checkpoint inhibitor therapy. The training cohort was made up of consecutive patients, while a further independent group of patients from the same centre was pooled to form an external validation set. What the research found in general, with its limitations: Whether the T cell clones behind the repertoire changes were melanoma-specific or instead reflected general immune activation was something the study could not determine. Unlike progressors, patients who went on to achieve disease control showed a bifurcated reorganization of the PBMC repertoire at W3, with either increased clonality or increased diversity. The relatively small sample size was recognized as a factor that could limit how well the results generalize.

A fixed 350 ng of DNA was loaded for every bulk PBMC sample. TCR beta CDR3 sequences were amplified from genomic DNA using the immunoSEQ TCRb Assay kit according to manufacturer instructions. The KAPA Library Quantification Kit for Illumina platforms was used to quantify pooled libraries by qPCR. Pooled libraries were sequenced on an Illumina NextSeq 500, clustered at about 0.55-1.2 pM. From the authors' description of their analysis: TCR data were analyzed using immunoSEQ ANALYZER and the R LymphoSeq package. A rearrangement efficiency score was calculated as productive divided by the sum of productive and non-productive CDR3 sequences. Clonality was measured with the Gini coefficient and diversity with the Renyi index at alpha=1, and both measures were compared pairwise between timepoints within each patient. In LymphoSeq, clonal relatedness was computed with an edit distance of 3 and repertoire similarity was computed with the Bhattacharyya coefficient. To classify response, a linear discriminant analysis based on week-3 changes in clonality and diversity was built with the R MASS and caret packages. Imported from immuneACCESS, the table was reduced by TCRdb to in-frame sequences with V and J called. These copies leave out some clones; in studies compared against another copy, an unresolved V gene accounts for under half, and the cause of the remainder is not known. Clonal size and the V and J genes are those of that table, whereas D and trimming came from the DNA. This sample comprises about 11,000 clones, roughly 87% of them detected only once. Jointly, the top ten make up approximately 25% of the sample.

V loses 7 bases of germline sequence and J loses 1 base, and the interval between the two ends is 4 bases. Via the germline V gene, CDR1 is MDHEN and CDR2 SYDVKM. The CDR3 runs 11 amino acids, cysteine and phenylalanine included. Only the CDR3 part of the read is kept: 33 bases, read in frame from the first base. In the paper's terms, the time point label means: week 3, after first cycle of checkpoint inhibitor. Blood was sampled before treatment (T0) and at week 3 (W3), after the first cycle of checkpoint blockade. Except for a couple of patients with rapid clinical progression, response was assessed 12 weeks after the first infusion by RECIST 1.1; disease control meant complete response, partial response or stable disease. Patients with prior systemic cancer treatment, concomitant immunosuppressant therapy or synchronous other active malignancies were excluded. Bulk PBMC and plasma cell-free DNA were both sequenced for TCR beta so that circulating cells and T cell turnover could be tracked. Lymphoprep and SepMate tubes were used to isolate PBMC from blood, and red cell lysis was then performed. DNA from PBMC and sorted T cell subsets was extracted with QIAamp DNA Blood Mini kits.

The sequence came from a human donor with melanoma. Sequenced material: blood, taken from a patient treated with checkpoint blockade. The chain links TRBV28 with TRBJ1-1, with the D gene not confidently named. The DNA reads as follows: TGTGCCAGCATCTGGAACACTGAAGCTTTCTTT. Its protein reads: CASIWNTEAFF.